This T cell receptor beta chain is from a study of T cells after yellow fever vaccination. Study outcomes and limitations: Abundant clonotypes from the bulk population could have been carried over as contaminants into FACS-sorted repertoires.

TCRdb re-derived calls from the 5' RACE reads in MiXCR, one entry per CDR3 protein. This table holds over 300,000 distinct CDR3 sequences, approximately 4% found once. The CDR3 has 17 amino acids. Trimming shortened V by 3 bases and J by 8 bases, and 26 bases separated the two germline ends. Germline V CDR1 and CDR2: SGDLS, YYNGEE. On this clonotype itself: Its antigen is not identified.

The chain carries TRBV9 and TRBJ1-2, with D possibly being TRBD1 (5 bases). The receptor was derived from a man between 18 and 35 years old who received the YFV17D yellow fever vaccine. The sequenced sample was PBMCs, obtained 5 days after the yellow fever booster vaccination. The CDR3, as DNA: TGTGCCAGCAGCGGAAACTCGGGGCAGTTTTGGACCGGCGGCTACACCTTC. Translated: CASSGNSGQFWTGGYTF.